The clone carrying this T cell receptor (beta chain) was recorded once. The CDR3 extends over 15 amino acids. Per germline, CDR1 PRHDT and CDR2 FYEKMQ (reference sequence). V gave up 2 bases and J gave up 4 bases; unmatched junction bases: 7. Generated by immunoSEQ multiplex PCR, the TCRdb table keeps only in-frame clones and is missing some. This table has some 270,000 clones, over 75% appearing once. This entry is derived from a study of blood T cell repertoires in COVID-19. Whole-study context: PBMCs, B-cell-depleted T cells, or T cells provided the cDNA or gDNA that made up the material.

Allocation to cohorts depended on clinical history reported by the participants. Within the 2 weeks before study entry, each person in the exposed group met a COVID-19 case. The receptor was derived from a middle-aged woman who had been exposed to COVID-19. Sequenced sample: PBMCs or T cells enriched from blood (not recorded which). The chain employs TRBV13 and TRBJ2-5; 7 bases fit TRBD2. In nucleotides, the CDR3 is TGTGCCAGCAGCTTATCGGGGAGGGTCACAGAGACCCAGTACTTC. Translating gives CASSLSGRVTETQYF.